Listed here is a single T cell receptor (beta chain). The data belong to a study of blood T cell repertoires in COVID-19. V shed 3 bases, J shed 1 base, and the junction held 5 bases outside the gene matches. The CDR3 loop spans 15 amino acids. Germline CDR1 and CDR2: LNHDA and SQIVND (reference sequence). Sequencing used immunoSEQ multiplex PCR; TCRdb keeps in-frame clones, though not all of them. This repertoire shows 210,000 or so clones, approximately 87% found once; its top ten account for approximately 3.1%. The receptor comes from a woman between 50 and 59 years old in a cohort exposed to, infected with or recovered from COVID-19 (not recorded which). The chain has TRBV19 and TRBJ2-7, with 8 bases aligning to TRBD2. Specimen: PBMCs or T cells enriched from blood (not recorded which). The CDR3 sequence: CASSIGSGGSYEQYF. The CDR3 DNA sequence: TGTGCCAGTAGTATCGGGAGCGGGGGTTCCTACGAGCAGTACTTC.